Presented here are 20 T cell receptor beta chains from one specimen sequenced in a study of blood T cell repertoires in COVID-19. Here immunoSEQ multiplex PCR was the method, and the copy in TCRdb shows in-frame clones only, minus some. The sample contains about 330,000 clones, over 75% of which appear only once. Sequenced material: PBMCs or T cells enriched from blood (not recorded which). The origin of the receptors is a woman aged 30 to 39 who had recovered from COVID-19.

This rearrangement joins TRBV3-1 (or the pseudogene TRBV3-2) to TRBJ2-7; possible D gene TRBD1, 6 bases. This CDR3 comprises 15 residues. Germline assignment: CDR1 LGHDT and CDR2 YNNKEL (reference sequence). V was clipped by 4 bases and J by 2 bases, with 15 bases between them. In DNA, the CDR3 is TGTGCCAGCAGCCCCAGAGGGGCAGGGGCCTACGAGCAGTACTTC. Translation gives CASSPRGAGAYEQYF.

The genes are TRBV2 and TRBJ1-1; 7 nucleotides match TRBD1. Trimming at V came to 6 bases and at J to 4 bases, leaving 5 bases not matched to a gene. This CDR3 has 13 residues. Germline lookup yields CDR1 SNHLY and CDR2 FYNNEI. CDR3 nucleotide sequence: TGTGCCAGCAGCTCGACAGGGACCACTGAAGCTTTCTTT. Translated: CASSSTGTTEAFF.

With respect to this clone: The same CDR3 is also encoded by other DNA sequences in this sample. V gene TRBV12-3 or TRBV12-4 combines with J gene TRBJ1-2; D is unresolved. This CDR3 contains 11 residues. Trimming took 4 bases from V and 5 from J, leaving 5 bases between them. The CDR3 DNA sequence: TGTGCCAGCAGTTCCTTATATGGCTACACCTTC. It codes for CASSSLYGYTF.

This clone was seen just once. This chain uses TRBV13 with TRBJ1-4; D is unresolved. The CDR3 totals 13 residues. CDR1 and CDR2 (germline): PRHDT, FYEKMQ (reference sequence). The V and J ends lost 3 bases and 6 bases respectively, with 8 bases between them. CDR3 sequence reads: CASSFWQDEKLFF. CDR3 bases: TGTGCCAGCAGCTTTTGGCAGGATGAAAAACTGTTTTTT. The whole variable domain, remainder taken from reference TRBV13 and TRBJ1-4, is AAGVIQSPRHLIKEKRETATLKCYPIPRHDTVYWYQQGPGQDPQFLISFYEKMQSDKGSIPDRFSAQQFSDYHSELNMSSLELGDSALYFCASSFWQDEKLFFGSGTQLSVL.

This chain links TRBV7-9 with TRBJ2-4, with TRBD2 matching 11 bases. Germline CDR1 reads SEHNR; CDR2 reads FQNEAQ (reference sequence). J lost 3 bases, V lost 5 bases, and 6 bases had no gene match. This CDR3 has 16 residues. DNA for the CDR3: TGTGCCAGCAGCCTGACTAGCGGGGTGGACAAAAACATTCAGTACTTC. Translation gives CASSLTSGVDKNIQYF.

The chain is built from TRBV5-4 and TRBJ2-5; 10 nucleotides match TRBD1. The germline V gene has CDR1 SGHNT and CDR2 YYREEE (reference sequence). The CDR3 extends over 15 amino acids. J lost 5 bases, V lost 5 bases, and 9 bases had no gene match. CDR3 sequence: CASRRGQGLEETQYF. The CDR3 coding sequence is TGTGCCAGCAGGAGGGGACAGGGGCTCGAGGAGACCCAGTACTTC.

The count of this clone is one. This rearrangement joins TRBV28 to TRBJ1-4; a weak D match, TRBD1 (6 bases). Germline loops: CDR1 MDHEN, CDR2 SYDVKM. V dropped 3 bases and J dropped 5 bases, with 22 bases sitting between them. The CDR3 is 18 amino acids. This CDR3 reads CASSFMSGTGQINEKLFF. CDR3 DNA: TGTGCCAGCAGTTTTATGTCCGGGACCGGACAGATAAATGAAAAACTGTTTTTT.

The CDR3 spells CASNRAGGDEQYF. The CDR3 DNA reads as TGTGCCAGCAATCGAGCGGGGGGGGACGAGCAGTACTTC. V usage is TRBV2 and J usage is TRBJ2-7, with TRBD2 matching over 10 bases. The CDR3 has 13 residues. V lost 7 bases and J lost 5; bases outside the gene matches: 5. Germline V gene sequence: CDR1 SNHLY, CDR2 FYNNEI.

V gene TRBV7-2 combines with J gene TRBJ1-2; the D is unclear. Germline V CDR1 and CDR2: SGHTA, FQGNSA. The V and J ends lost 2 bases and 2 bases respectively, with 9 bases between them. This CDR3 region has 14 residues. CDR3 coding DNA: TGTGCCAGCAGCTTATCGCCGGGGAACTATGGCTACACCTTC. This codes for CASSLSPGNYGYTF.

The chain combines TRBV5-1 with TRBJ2-3, with 13 bases aligning to TRBD2. V lost 4 bases, J lost 6 bases, and 8 bases stayed unmatched. The CDR3 contains 16 residues. Germline loops: CDR1 SGHRS, CDR2 YFSETQ. CDR3 region: CASSAGLAGVMDTQYF. The DNA for the CDR3 is TGCGCCAGCAGCGCCGGACTAGCGGGAGTTATGGATACGCAGTATTTT.

The CDR3 DNA sequence: TGTGCCAGCAGTCTAACAGTAAATTGGCCCCAGCATTTT. Residues: CASSLTVNWPQHF. The chain employs TRBV28 and TRBJ1-5, with D unresolved. Trimming removed 5 bases at V and 9 bases at J, with 14 bases between. CDR3 length: 13 residues. Germline V CDR1 and CDR2: MDHEN, SYDVKM. The full variable domain, its missing parts supplied by reference TRBV28 and TRBJ1-5, is DVKVTQSSRYLVKRTGEKVFLECVQDMDHENMFWYRQDPGLGLRLIYFSYDVKMKEKGDIPEGYSVSREKKERFSLILESASTNQTSMYLCASSLTVNWPQHFGDGTRLSIL.

The rearrangement uses TRBV5-4 and TRBJ1-2; D perhaps matches TRBD1 (5 bases). This CDR3 is 14 amino acids long. Trimming pared 5 bases from V and 1 base from J, leaving 12 bases between. CDR1 SGHNT and CDR2 YYREEE come from the germline V gene (reference sequence). DNA of the CDR3: TGTGCCAGCAGATCTCTGGGGCTTAACTATGGCTACACCTTC. Translated, it gives CASRSLGLNYGYTF.

CDR3 residues: CSVGQGHTYEQYF. Here the CDR3 DNA reads TGCAGCGTTGGACAGGGGCACACCTACGAGCAGTACTTC. V usage is TRBV29-1 and J usage is TRBJ2-7, with 8 bases aligning to TRBD1. The germline gives CDR1 SQVTM, CDR2 ANQGSEA. V trimming: 4 bases; J trimming: 2 bases; junction bases outside the gene matches: 4. This CDR3 is 13 amino acids long.

The chain is built from TRBV5-1 and TRBJ1-1; TRBD1 matches 7 bases. The V gene end was trimmed by 4 bases and the J gene end by 3 bases; junction bases not matched to a gene: 3. The CDR3 totals 13 residues. Per the germline V gene, CDR1 is SGHRS and CDR2 is YFSETQ. The CDR3, as DNA: TGCGCCAGCAGCCGAGACAGGGACACTGAAGCTTTCTTT. It specifies CASSRDRDTEAFF.

A word on this clone: Within the sample, other DNA sequences also encode this same CDR3. The chain couples TRBV19 to TRBJ1-3, with D maybe TRBD1 (5 bases). This CDR3 region has 14 residues. Trimming stripped 7 bases from V and 3 bases from J, with 13 bases between. The V gene's germline CDR1 is LNHDA and CDR2 SQIVND (reference sequence). CDR3 DNA sequence: TGTGCCAGTACGCGGGGGGGAAGTGGAAACACCATATATTTT. It codes for CASTRGGSGNTIYF. Filled out from reference TRBV19 and TRBJ1-3, the complete variable domain reads DGGITQSPKYLFRKEGQNVTLSCEQNLNHDAMYWYRQDPGQGLRLIYYSQIVNDFQKGDIAEGYSVSREKKESFPLTVTSAQKNPTAFYLCASTRGGSGNTIYFGEGSWLTVV.

The V gene is TRBV27, the J gene TRBJ2-1; 15 positions agree with TRBD2. Germline-derived CDR1 and CDR2 are MNHEY and SMNVEV (reference sequence). After removal of 5 bases from V and 4 bases from J, the junction contained 3 bases not matched to a gene. CDR3 length: 16 residues. The CDR3 is CASSTGLAGGYNEQFF. As DNA, the CDR3 is TGTGCCAGCAGTACAGGACTAGCGGGGGGGTACAATGAGCAGTTCTTC.

The chain couples TRBV28 to TRBJ2-2; 7 positions agree with TRBD2. This CDR3 contains 18 residues. V shed 2 bases, J shed 7 bases, and the junction held 16 bases outside the gene matches. Germline V gene sequence: CDR1 MDHEN, CDR2 SYDVKM. The CDR3 sequence: CASSLPDAWQRGYGELFF. CDR3 coding DNA: TGTGCCAGCAGTTTACCGGATGCGTGGCAGCGGGGCTACGGGGAGCTGTTTTTT.

The rearrangement joins TRBV15 to TRBJ1-2; 8 positions match TRBD1. Germline CDR1 LNHNV, CDR2 YYDKDF (reference sequence). The CDR3 totals 17 residues. Losses at the gene ends were 1 base for V and 7 bases for J; bases not matched to a gene: 14. The CDR3 region has the DNA TGTGCCACCAGCAGAGGCCTTAAAGCTGACAGGGGCGGTGGCTACACCTTC. It codes for CATSRGLKADRGGGYTF.

In its sample, this clone was seen once. The rearrangement joins TRBV9 to TRBJ1-3; no reliable D call. The CDR3 is 15 residues long. Trimming pared 4 bases from V and 0 bases from J, leaving 11 bases between. The germline CDR1 and CDR2 sequences are SGDLS and YYNGEE. CDR3 in amino acids: CASSSPLSSGNTIYF. The CDR3 bases are TGTGCCAGCAGCTCGCCGCTAAGCTCTGGAAACACCATATATTTT.

The V gene is TRBV5-4, the J gene TRBJ2-7, with TRBD1 matching over 10 bases. There are 16 residues in the CDR3. J was trimmed by 1 base and V by 3 bases; bases with no gene match: 7. Germline V gene sequence: CDR1 SGHNT, CDR2 YYREEE (reference sequence). CDR3: CASSSGRDRGSYEQYF. The CDR3, as DNA: TGTGCCAGCAGCTCAGGCCGGGACAGGGGTTCCTACGAGCAGTACTTC.